This TCR beta chain is drawn from a study of T cell responses to AZD1222 COVID-19 vaccine. The V end was cut by 7 bases, the J end by 5 bases, with 11 bases between. Looked up from germline, CDR1 is KGHDR and CDR2 is SFDVKD. The CDR3 totals 13 residues. Libraries were prepared by immunoSEQ multiplex PCR; TCRdb keeps only in-frame clonotypes and omits some of them. The sample includes roughly 150,000 clones, approximately 90% seen only once; the top ten take approximately 1.9%. This sample comprised peripheral blood, obtained on day 0 of AZD1222 vaccination. This sequence joins TRBV24-1 and TRBJ1-5; D is perhaps TRBD1 (6 bases). This clonotype was obtained from an adult in good health. The CDR3 here is CATRANRDQPQHF. CDR3 in DNA: TGTGCCACCAGGGCTAACAGGGATCAGCCCCAGCATTTT.